Below, one T cell receptor beta chain is given with its context. V was cut by 3 bases and J by 2 bases, with 11 bases left in between. CDR3 length equals 14 residues. The germline CDR1 and CDR2 sequences are LNHDA and SQIVND (reference sequence). The assay was immunoSEQ multiplex PCR, and TCRdb's table has in-frame clones only and misses some. The table includes under 250,000 clones, about four fifths detected once. The sample is drawn from a study of blood T cell repertoires in COVID-19. Looking at the study overall: In each case, the material was cDNA or gDNA derived from T cells, B-cell-depleted T cells, or PBMCs.

The sample comprised PBMCs or T cells enriched from blood (not recorded which). This clonotype originated in a woman aged 45-65 years with acute COVID-19. This chain uses TRBV19 with TRBJ2-7; D is perhaps TRBD1 (6 bases). The CDR3 sequence: CASSIRQDAYEQYF. The CDR3 nucleotides read TGTGCCAGTAGTATTCGACAGGATGCCTACGAGCAGTACTTC.